These 7 T cell receptor beta chains share one sample of origin, sequenced in a study of blood T cell repertoires in COVID-19. Only in-frame clones appear in the TCRdb table, and some are missing; sequencing was by immunoSEQ multiplex PCR. The data hold approximately 63,000 clones, with about nine tenths observed a single time. Sample: peripheral blood. Receptors originate from a human donor in a cohort sampled during active COVID-19.

The chain is built from TRBV19 and TRBJ1-5; tentative D call: TRBD1 (6 bases). V dropped 3 bases and J dropped 4 bases, with 13 bases sitting between them. This CDR3 is built from 15 residues. Germline V gene data show CDR1 as LNHDA and CDR2 as SQIVND (reference sequence). The CDR3 reads CASSIRTEINQPQHF. The CDR3 bases are TGTGCCAGTAGTATTAGGACAGAGATTAATCAGCCCCAGCATTTT.

J is TRBJ2-5 and V is TRBV30; TRBD1 is a possible D gene (6 bases). The length of the CDR3 is 13 residues. Germline V gene data show CDR1 as GTSNPN and CDR2 as SVGIG (reference sequence). The V and J ends lost 3 bases and 1 base respectively, with 9 bases between them. Here the CDR3 reads CAWSGQIQETQYF. Written as DNA, the CDR3 is TGTGCCTGGAGCGGACAGATCCAAGAGACCCAGTACTTC. Supplemented by reference TRBV30 and TRBJ2-5, the full variable domain reads SQTIHQWPATLVQPVGSPLSLECTVEGTSNPNLYWYRQAAGRGLQLLFYSVGIGQISSEVPQNLSASRPQDRQFILSSKKLLLSDSGFYLCAWSGQIQETQYFGPGTRLLVL.

This rearrangement joins TRBV27 to TRBJ2-1; D perhaps matches TRBD2 (6 bases). This CDR3 comprises 15 residues. Trimming stripped 3 bases from V and 6 bases from J, with 15 bases between. Germline loops: CDR1 MNHEY, CDR2 SMNVEV (reference sequence). The CDR3 sequence is CASSFLAGMGNEQFF. The CDR3 DNA follows: TGTGCCAGCAGTTTTTTGGCGGGAATGGGCAATGAGCAGTTCTTC.

This clone was detected once. This rearrangement joins TRBV18 to TRBJ2-7; TRBD1 agrees at 9 bases. The CDR3 runs to 16 residues. Trimming took 3 bases from V and 5 from J; bases not matched to a gene: 11. Germline CDR1 KGHSH, CDR2 LQKENI. CDR3: CASSPPWGTGSDEQYF. CDR3 DNA sequence: TGTGCCAGCTCACCCCCATGGGGGACAGGGTCGGACGAGCAGTACTTC.

The genes are TRBV7-6 and TRBJ2-4; tentatively, D is TRBD1 (6 bases). CDR1 and CDR2 (germline): SGHVS, FNYEAQ. Trimming shortened V by 4 bases and J by 10 bases, and 11 bases separated the two germline ends. The CDR3 runs to 12 residues. The CDR3 spells CASSSRQDIQYF. The CDR3 nucleotides read TGTGCCAGCAGCTCCCGACAGGATATTCAGTACTTC.

This chain's CDR3 is CASKGLQFESNQPQHF. The CDR3 DNA reads as TGTGCCAGCAAGGGGTTACAATTTGAGAGCAATCAGCCCCAGCATTTT. This chain uses TRBV2 with TRBJ1-5, with D possibly TRBD1 on 5 matching bases. Trimming stripped 7 bases from V and 1 base from J, with 17 bases between. Looked up from germline, CDR1 is SNHLY and CDR2 is FYNNEI. The CDR3 is 16 residues long.

This chain uses TRBV7-3 with TRBJ2-1, with 9 bases identical to TRBD1. The CDR3 contains 15 residues. Germline CDR1 reads SGHTA; CDR2 reads FQGTGA. The ends lost 4 bases at V and 6 bases at J; junction bases unmatched: 7. Here the CDR3 DNA reads TGTGCCAGCAGCTCCGGGACAGGGTGGACCAATGAGCAGTTCTTC. Amino acids: CASSSGTGWTNEQFF. Looking up the rest from reference TRBV7-3 and TRBJ2-1 gives the full variable domain: GAGVSQTPSNKVTEKGKYVELRCDPISGHTALYWYRQSLGQGPEFLIYFQGTGAADDSGLPNDRFFAVRPEGSVSTLKIQRTERGDSAVYLCASSSGTGWTNEQFFGPGTRLTVL.